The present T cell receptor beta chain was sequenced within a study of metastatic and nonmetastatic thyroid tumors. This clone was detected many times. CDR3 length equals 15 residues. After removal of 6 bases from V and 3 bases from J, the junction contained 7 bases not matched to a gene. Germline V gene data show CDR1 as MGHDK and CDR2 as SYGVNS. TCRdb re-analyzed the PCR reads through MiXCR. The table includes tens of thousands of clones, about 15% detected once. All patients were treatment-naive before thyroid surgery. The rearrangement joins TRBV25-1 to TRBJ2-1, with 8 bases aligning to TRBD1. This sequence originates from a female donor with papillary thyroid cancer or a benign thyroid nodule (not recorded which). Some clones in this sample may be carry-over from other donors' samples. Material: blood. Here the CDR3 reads CASSPGGGVYNEQFF. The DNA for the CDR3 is TGTGCCAGCAGCCCAGGGGGCGGCGTCTACAATGAGCAGTTCTTC.